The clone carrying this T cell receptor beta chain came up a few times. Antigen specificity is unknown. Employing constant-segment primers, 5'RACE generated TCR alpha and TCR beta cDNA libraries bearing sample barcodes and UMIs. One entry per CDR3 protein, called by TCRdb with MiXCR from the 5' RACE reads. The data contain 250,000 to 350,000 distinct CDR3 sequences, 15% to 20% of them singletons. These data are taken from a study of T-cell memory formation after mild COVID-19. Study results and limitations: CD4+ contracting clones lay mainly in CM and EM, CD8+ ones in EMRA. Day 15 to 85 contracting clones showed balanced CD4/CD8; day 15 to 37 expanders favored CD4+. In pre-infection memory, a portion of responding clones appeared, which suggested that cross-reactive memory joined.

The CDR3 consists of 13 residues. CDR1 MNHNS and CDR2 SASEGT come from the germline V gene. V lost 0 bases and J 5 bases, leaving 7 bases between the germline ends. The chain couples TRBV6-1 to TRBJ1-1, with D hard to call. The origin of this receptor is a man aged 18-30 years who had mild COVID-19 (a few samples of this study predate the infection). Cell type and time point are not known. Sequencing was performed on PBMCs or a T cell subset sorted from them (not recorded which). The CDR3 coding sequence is TGTGCCAGCAGTGAAGCGAGGAGTACTGAAGCTTTCTTT. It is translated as CASSEARSTEAFF.